This record concerns one T cell receptor (beta chain) sequence. Sequencing was performed with immunoSEQ multiplex PCR; in TCRdb, only in-frame clones are kept and a portion is missing. This table holds around 480,000 clones, roughly 90% found once. The age range of participants was 18 to 89 years, with residence in about two dozen US areas. Cohort 3 donors counted as recovered after two negative PCRs, clearance, or resolved symptoms. This specimen comes from a study of blood T cell repertoires in COVID-19. Overall study: Samples came from the United States, Italy and Spain, spanning acute and convalescent COVID-19.

Sequenced material: PBMCs or T cells enriched from blood (not recorded which). The origin of this receptor is a woman aged 18-29 years who had recovered from COVID-19.

In nucleotides, the CDR3 is TGCGCCAGCAGCCAAGTCCCGGGAGAAGTCTACGAGCAGTACTTC. It yields the protein CASSQVPGEVYEQYF. V and J are TRBV4-1 and TRBJ2-7; maybe TRBD2 (6 bases). This CDR3 is 15 amino acids long. Per germline, CDR1 MGHRA and CDR2 YSYEKL. V was trimmed by 1 base and J by 3 bases, leaving 13 bases between them.